The next 20 T cell receptor beta chains were all read from a single sample in a study of blood T cell repertoires in COVID-19. The repertoire was sequenced with immunoSEQ multiplex PCR; TCRdb's copy has only in-frame clones and lacks some. This table holds just over 90,000 clones, roughly 90% found once. The sequenced sample consisted of peripheral blood. These TCRs come from a woman older than 75 with acute or convalescent COVID-19.

V usage is TRBV10-1 and J usage is TRBJ1-5, with a tentative D call TRBD1 (6 bases). CDR3 length: 18 residues. Trimming removed 3 bases at V and 0 bases at J, with 18 bases between. Per germline, CDR1 WNHNN and CDR2 SYGVQD (reference sequence). In DNA, the CDR3 is TGCGCCAGCAGTGACCCACAGGGAGAACGCATTAGCAATCAGCCCCAGCATTTT. As protein: CASSDPQGERISNQPQHF.

The rearrangement uses TRBV18 and TRBJ1-1; D gene unclear. The CDR3 covers 15 residues. Trimming stripped 2 bases from V and 2 bases from J, with 12 bases between. Germline V gene sequence: CDR1 KGHSH, CDR2 LQKENI. The CDR3 is CASSPAQFLNTEAFF. For the CDR3, the DNA is TGTGCCAGCTCACCAGCACAGTTCCTCAACACTGAAGCTTTCTTT.

The chain recombines TRBV7-9 with TRBJ2-3; 9 nucleotides match TRBD1. This CDR3 spans 16 amino acids. CDR1 and CDR2 from the germline V gene are SEHNR and FQNEAQ (reference sequence). Trimming took 6 bases from V and 3 from J; bases not matched to a gene: 10. CDR3 amino acids: CASSQVTGGETDTQYF. CDR3 bases: TGTGCCAGCAGTCAAGTCACAGGGGGCGAAACAGATACGCAGTATTTT.

This chain links TRBV10-1 with TRBJ2-3; a weak D match, TRBD2 (6 bases). The germline V gene has CDR1 WNHNN and CDR2 SYGVQD (reference sequence). CDR3 length: 17 amino acids. V lost 0 bases and J 6 bases, leaving 19 bases between the germline ends. CDR3 sequence (DNA): TGCGCCAGCAGTGAGTCCACCGGGAGAGAAAGCGGGGATACGCAGTATTTT. It encodes CASSESTGRESGDTQYF.

This chain joins TRBV2 and TRBJ1-1; the D gene is possibly TRBD1 (6 bases). The V end lost 5 bases, the J end lost 6 bases, and 13 bases lay between the germline ends. Germline CDR1 and CDR2: SNHLY and FYNNEI. The CDR3 is 13 amino acids. CDR3 bases: TGTGCCAGCAGTAGACAGGATCAGGCTGAAGCTTTCTTT. Encoded protein: CASSRQDQAEAFF.

The rearrangement uses TRBV6-5 and TRBJ2-3, with 8 bases that match TRBD2. Trimming cost V 6 bases and J 14 bases; bases outside gene matches: 16. The CDR3 sequence is 14 residues long. Germline V gives CDR1 MNHEY, CDR2 SVGAGI. The CDR3 region is CASSPGGAGDIRYF. The CDR3 nucleotides read TGTGCCAGCAGCCCGGGGGGGGCAGGGGATATTAGGTATTTT.

The chain employs TRBV30 and TRBJ1-5, with D perhaps TRBD1 (5 bases). The CDR3 has 14 amino acids. Germline CDR1 GTSNPN, CDR2 SVGIG (reference sequence). The V end lost 3 bases, the J end lost 7 bases, and 16 bases lay between the germline ends. The CDR3 DNA reads TGTGCCTGGAGGTCTCAGGGAACACGGCAGCCCCAGCATTTT. It translates to CAWRSQGTRQPQHF.

The chain couples TRBV5-4 to TRBJ2-1; 11 positions match TRBD2. With V trimmed by 0 bases and J by 7 bases, 3 bases remained unmatched. The CDR3 runs 15 residues. In germline, CDR1 is SGHNT, CDR2 YYREEE (reference sequence). Here the CDR3 reads CASSLEPSGGNEQFF. The CDR3 region has the DNA TGTGCCAGCAGCTTGGAGCCTAGCGGGGGGAATGAGCAGTTCTTC.

The chain is built from TRBV5-4 and TRBJ2-2, with D perhaps matching TRBD1 or TRBD2 (5 bases each). V was pared by 4 bases and J by 1 base, with 20 bases between. Germline V gene sequence: CDR1 SGHNT, CDR2 YYREEE (reference sequence). CDR3 length: 18 residues. The CDR3 is CASSMGRRGMGNTGELFF. For the CDR3, the DNA is TGTGCCAGCAGCATGGGACGTCGGGGTATGGGGAACACCGGGGAGCTGTTTTTT.

This rearrangement joins TRBV3-1 (or the pseudogene TRBV3-2) to TRBJ2-2; possible D gene TRBD2, 7 bases. Germline V CDR1 and CDR2: LGHDT, YNNKEL (reference sequence). V dropped 4 bases and J dropped 5 bases, with 17 bases sitting between them. CDR3 length equals 16 residues. The CDR3 DNA is TGTGCCAGCAGCCCCCTTTGGGGGGGGGCTACCGGGGAGCTGTTTTTT. Residues: CASSPLWGGATGELFF.

The V and J genes are TRBV27 and TRBJ1-2; D not certain. V was shortened by 1 base and J by 7 bases, with 13 bases between the two germline ends. The CDR3 is 14 residues long. CDR1 and CDR2 from the germline V gene are MNHEY and SMNVEV (reference sequence). The DNA of the CDR3 is TGTGCCAGCAGTTTATGGGCGGGAACCGGTGGCTACACCTTC. Translated, it gives CASSLWAGTGGYTF.

The genes are TRBV6-2 or TRBV6-3 and TRBJ1-1; perhaps TRBD1 as D (6 bases). The germline CDR1 and CDR2 sequences are MNHEY and SVGEGT. V dropped 2 bases and J dropped 9 bases, with 16 bases sitting between them. CDR3 length equals 14 residues. The CDR3 DNA reads as TGTGCCAGCAGTTACGCCCGGGACACGGAGAAAGCTTTCTTT. It is translated as CASSYARDTEKAFF.

The chain combines TRBV5-4 with TRBJ1-1; D possibly corresponds to TRBD1 (5 bases). Germline loops: CDR1 SGHNT, CDR2 YYREEE (reference sequence). Trimming took off 4 bases at V and 5 bases at J, with 18 bases between the two ends. This CDR3 spans 15 amino acids. The DNA of the CDR3 is TGTGCCAGCAGCGTTGGGGGGGGAGGGTGGACTGAAGCTTTCTTT. Translating it yields CASSVGGGGWTEAFF. Full variable domain (outside the CDR3, taken from reference TRBV5-4 and TRBJ1-1): ETGVTQSPTHLIKTRGQQVTLRCSSQSGHNTVSWYQQALGQGPQFIFQYYREEENGRGNFPPRFSGLQFPNYSSELNVNALELDDSALYLCASSVGGGGWTEAFFGQGTRLTVV.

This clone was detected only once. The V call is TRBV19, the J call TRBJ1-6; D gene unclear. Germline values: CDR1 LNHDA, CDR2 SQIVND (reference sequence). The CDR3 sequence is 13 residues long. The ends were cut back, 11 bases at V and 8 bases at J, with 16 bases in the middle. CDR3 nucleotides: TGTGCCTCCCGGAGGTATGCGGATTCACCCCTCCACTTT. It codes for CASRRYADSPLHF.

Only one count was recorded for this clone. The rearrangement links TRBV7-9 to TRBJ1-2; no firm D call. V was shortened by 3 bases and J by 2 bases, with 7 bases between the two germline ends. Germline V CDR1 and CDR2: SEHNR, FQNEAQ (reference sequence). CDR3 size: 13 residues. The CDR3 region is CASSLGVNYGYTF. CDR3 bases: TGTGCCAGCAGCTTGGGAGTAAACTATGGCTACACCTTC.

The genes are TRBV5-1 and TRBJ1-6; weak D call: TRBD1 (5 bases). Deletions cut 4 bases from V and 7 bases from J, with 12 bases between. CDR3 size: 14 residues. Germline assignment: CDR1 SGHRS and CDR2 YFSETQ. Here the CDR3 DNA reads TGCGCCAGCAGCCCAGGGTACATGAATTCACCCCTCCACTTT. Protein sequence: CASSPGYMNSPLHF. The complete variable domain, with remaining parts taken from reference TRBV5-1 and TRBJ1-6, reads KAGVTQTPRYLIKTRGQQVTLSCSPISGHRSVSWYQQTPGQGLQFLFEYFSETQRNKGNFPGRFSGRQFSNSRSEMNVSTLELGDSALYLCASSPGYMNSPLHFGNGTRLTVT.

The V call is TRBV5-1, the J call TRBJ1-1; 7 bases are a match to TRBD1. V lost 0 bases to trimming and J lost 1 base; unmatched junction nucleotides: 6. From germline, CDR1 is SGHRS and CDR2 YFSETQ. This CDR3 has 16 amino acids. The DNA for the CDR3 is TGCGCCAGCAGCTTGGAATACAGGGGAAAGAACACTGAAGCTTTCTTT. Translating it yields CASSLEYRGKNTEAFF. Combining the CDR3 with reference TRBV5-1 and TRBJ1-1 gives the whole variable domain KAGVTQTPRYLIKTRGQQVTLSCSPISGHRSVSWYQQTPGQGLQFLFEYFSETQRNKGNFPGRFSGRQFSNSRSEMNVSTLELGDSALYLCASSLEYRGKNTEAFFGQGTRLTVV.

This clone came up once. The V gene is TRBV6-5, the J gene TRBJ1-1; D is uncertain. Between the trimmed V and J ends, which lost 4 bases and 1 base, there was a span of 4 bases. Per the germline V gene, CDR1 is MNHEY and CDR2 is SVGAGI. The CDR3 sequence is 12 residues long. The CDR3 DNA is TGTGCCAGCAGTTGGAGGAACACTGAAGCTTTCTTT. Residues: CASSWRNTEAFF.

This chain links TRBV28 with TRBJ2-6; D is uncertain. This CDR3 is built from 15 residues. CDR1 is MDHEN, CDR2 SYDVKM, per germline. V was pared by 5 bases and J by 0 bases, with 8 bases between. The CDR3: CASSTESSGANVLTF. The CDR3 nucleotides read TGTGCCAGCAGTACTGAGAGCTCTGGGGCCAACGTCCTGACTTTC.

The chain carries TRBV12-3 or TRBV12-4 and TRBJ2-7; 7 positions match TRBD2. The CDR3 is 13 residues long. The J segment lost 3 bases and the V segment lost 8 bases, leaving 7 bases of the junction unmatched. The chain's CDR3 is CASRGGEIYEQYF. DNA of the CDR3: TGTGCCAGCCGGGGAGGGGAGATCTACGAGCAGTACTTC.